One and the same sample provided the 31 T cell receptor beta chains below, sequenced in a study of T cell responses to AZD1222 COVID-19 vaccine. Sequencing used immunoSEQ multiplex PCR; TCRdb keeps in-frame clones, though not all of them. The sample has around 150,000 clones, approximately 90% seen once. Sequencing was performed on peripheral blood, taken 28 days after the second AZD1222 dose. The receptors shown here come from an adult who received the AZD1222 COVID-19 vaccine.

This chain joins TRBV6-5 and TRBJ2-7; TRBD2 is a possible D gene (5 bases). V was trimmed by 2 bases and J by 2 bases, leaving 7 bases between them. The CDR3 runs to 13 residues. From germline, CDR1 is MNHEY and CDR2 SVGAGI. DNA of the CDR3: TGTGCCAGCAGTTACAAACTAGCCTACGAGCAGTACTTC. This codes for CASSYKLAYEQYF.

This rearrangement joins TRBV7-3 to TRBJ1-5; no clear D. Germline-derived CDR1 and CDR2 are SGHTA and FQGTGA. V was trimmed by 5 bases and J by 1 base, leaving 12 bases between them. There are 15 residues in the CDR3. The CDR3 protein is CASSPATLSNQPQHF. CDR3 DNA: TGTGCCAGCAGCCCGGCGACACTGAGCAATCAGCCCCAGCATTTT.

The chain is built from TRBV5-1 and TRBJ2-3; the match to TRBD2 covers 9 bases. CDR1 is SGHRS and CDR2 is YFSETQ in the germline V gene. Germline trimming cut 1 base from V and 2 bases from J; bases unmatched to any gene: 5. The CDR3 sequence is 16 residues long. The CDR3 spells CASSLFQRGDTDTQYF. The CDR3 DNA is TGCGCCAGCAGCTTGTTTCAGCGGGGGGACACAGATACGCAGTATTTT. The full variable domain, its missing parts supplied by reference TRBV5-1 and TRBJ2-3, is KAGVTQTPRYLIKTRGQQVTLSCSPISGHRSVSWYQQTPGQGLQFLFEYFSETQRNKGNFPGRFSGRQFSNSRSEMNVSTLELGDSALYLCASSLFQRGDTDTQYFGPGTRLTVL.

The chain joins TRBV20-1 to TRBJ2-2; TRBD2 matches at 8 bases. Per germline, CDR1 DFQATT and CDR2 SNEGSKA (reference sequence). V dropped 3 bases and J dropped 1; count of bases not matched to a gene: 7. This CDR3 comprises 16 residues. The CDR3 protein is CSASLSGARNTGELFF. The CDR3 DNA is TGCAGTGCTAGTCTTAGCGGGGCTCGGAACACCGGGGAGCTGTTTTTT.

The chain carries TRBV5-1 and TRBJ2-2, with no clear D. The CDR3 has 16 residues. V was trimmed by 2 bases and J by 5 bases, leaving 16 bases between them. Germline assignment: CDR1 SGHRS and CDR2 YFSETQ. The CDR3 reads CASSFPSSTPTGELFF. CDR3 nucleotides: TGCGCCAGCAGCTTCCCCTCATCGACGCCAACCGGGGAGCTGTTTTTT.

This chain joins TRBV5-6 and TRBJ2-2; D unresolved. This CDR3 region has 15 residues. V was pared by 1 base and J by 1 base, with 8 bases between. Germline CDR1 reads SGHDT; CDR2 reads YYEEEE. The CDR3 DNA sequence: TGTGCCAGCAGCTTGTTTCAGAAGAACACCGGGGAGCTGTTTTTT. Encoded protein: CASSLFQKNTGELFF.

This clone was observed once. The chain combines TRBV6-4 with TRBJ2-3; 7 bases are a match to TRBD1. CDR1 is MRHNA and CDR2 is SNTAGT in the germline V gene. Trimming at V came to 3 bases and at J to 3 bases, leaving 0 bases not matched to a gene. The CDR3 covers 13 residues. As DNA, the CDR3 is TGTGCCAGCAGTGAGACAGGGACAGATACGCAGTATTTT. It yields the protein CASSETGTDTQYF.

This rearrangement joins TRBV5-1 to TRBJ1-6, with D perhaps TRBD1 (5 bases). The CDR3 totals 15 residues. The V gene lost 2 bases and the J gene lost 9 bases, with 15 bases spanning the gap. Germline V gives CDR1 SGHRS, CDR2 YFSETQ. CDR3 protein: CASSLAGQARSPLHF. The CDR3 DNA follows: TGCGCCAGCAGCTTAGCGGGGCAGGCTCGTTCACCCCTCCACTTT.

The V gene is TRBV6-5, the J gene TRBJ2-3; D gene uncertain. The length of the CDR3 is 14 residues. Germline CDR1 reads MNHEY; CDR2 reads SVGAGI. Trimming left V 0 bases short and J 2 bases short, with 6 bases between. The DNA of the CDR3 is TGTGCCAGCAGTTACTCGGGGTTCACAGATACGCAGTATTTT. Protein product: CASSYSGFTDTQYF.

The chain links TRBV19 to TRBJ1-5, with TRBD1 matching over 7 bases. The CDR3 is made up of 16 amino acids. V lost 6 bases and J lost 4; bases outside the gene matches: 12. Germline V gives CDR1 LNHDA, CDR2 SQIVND (reference sequence). Written as DNA, the CDR3 is TGTGCCAGTAGCACCCTGGGACAGACCCTTAATCAGCCCCAGCATTTT. It translates to CASSTLGQTLNQPQHF.

This chain uses TRBV2 with TRBJ2-3; TRBD2 agrees at 8 bases. The CDR3 has 15 residues. CDR1 is SNHLY and CDR2 is FYNNEI in the germline V gene. Trimming took 6 bases from V and 4 from J; bases not matched to a gene: 9. The CDR3 nucleotides read TGTGCCAGCAGACCCGGGAGGGGGGGGGCAGATACGCAGTATTTT. Its translation is CASRPGRGGADTQYF.

The rearrangement uses TRBV30 and TRBJ1-1; D is unresolved. The CDR3 sequence is 15 residues long. Per germline, CDR1 GTSNPN and CDR2 SVGIG (reference sequence). Trimming shortened V by 2 bases and J by 0 bases, and 13 bases separated the two germline ends. The CDR3, as DNA: TGTGCCTGGAGTCCGCAGTCTTTCATGAACACTGAAGCTTTCTTT. It encodes CAWSPQSFMNTEAFF.

This clone was seen only once. J is TRBJ1-3 and V is TRBV2; TRBD1 aligns across 7 bases. The CDR3 covers 15 residues. In germline, CDR1 is SNHLY, CDR2 FYNNEI. V gave up 6 bases and J gave up 0 bases; unmatched junction bases: 5. The CDR3 nucleotides read TGTGCCAGCAGCGTACAGGGGAGCTCTGGAAACACCATATATTTT. Translated: CASSVQGSSGNTIYF.

This rearrangement joins TRBV2 to TRBJ2-7; 7 positions match TRBD2. The ends lost 11 bases at V and 5 bases at J; junction bases unmatched: 9. The CDR3 covers 12 residues. Germline values: CDR1 SNHLY, CDR2 FYNNEI. This CDR3 is CAGGTGTNEQYF. CDR3 nucleotides: TGTGCCGGGGGGACGGGGACTAACGAGCAGTACTTC.

V is TRBV3-1 (or the pseudogene TRBV3-2) and J is TRBJ2-2; the match to TRBD2 covers 7 bases. The germline V gene has CDR1 LGHDT and CDR2 YNNKEL (reference sequence). The CDR3 is 13 amino acids. The V and J ends lost 5 bases and 6 bases, in that order; junction bases with no gene match: 3. The CDR3 here is CASSGGEAGELFF. The CDR3 DNA reads as TGTGCCAGCAGCGGGGGGGAGGCCGGGGAGCTGTTTTTT.

V usage is TRBV7-2 and J usage is TRBJ2-3, with TRBD2 as a possible D gene (6 bases). This CDR3 comprises 15 residues. Germline CDR1 reads SGHTA; CDR2 reads FQGNSA. V was clipped by 2 bases and J by 3 bases, with 12 bases between them. DNA of the CDR3: TGTGCCAGCAGCTTAACTAGCTTAACGACAGATACGCAGTATTTT. As protein: CASSLTSLTTDTQYF.

The V and J genes are TRBV5-1 and TRBJ2-1, with 9 bases fitting TRBD2. The germline gives CDR1 SGHRS, CDR2 YFSETQ. CDR3 length equals 15 residues. J gave up 9 bases and V 4 bases, and 11 bases lay outside the gene matches. CDR3 DNA sequence: TGCGCCAGCAGCCTGACTAGCGGCCCTACGGGTGAGCAGTTCTTC. This codes for CASSLTSGPTGEQFF. Using reference TRBV5-1 and TRBJ2-1 for the parts outside the CDR3, the full variable domain is KAGVTQTPRYLIKTRGQQVTLSCSPISGHRSVSWYQQTPGQGLQFLFEYFSETQRNKGNFPGRFSGRQFSNSRSEMNVSTLELGDSALYLCASSLTSGPTGEQFFGPGTRLTVL.

The chain joins TRBV3-1 (or the pseudogene TRBV3-2) to TRBJ2-4; TRBD1 is a possible D gene (5 bases). The CDR3 contains 17 residues. Germline V gene lookup returns CDR1 LGHDT and CDR2 YNNKEL (reference sequence). V lost 4 bases to trimming and J lost 0 bases, with 16 bases between them. CDR3: CASSPVGGASAKNIQYF. The CDR3 region has the DNA TGTGCCAGCAGCCCCGTTGGTGGGGCTTCAGCCAAAAACATTCAGTACTTC.

This sequence joins TRBV27 and TRBJ2-1; a possible D gene is TRBD2 (6 bases). Trimming removed 5 bases at V and 9 bases at J, with 17 bases between. There are 14 residues in the CDR3. CDR1 and CDR2 from the germline V gene are MNHEY and SMNVEV (reference sequence). The DNA of the CDR3 is TGTGCCAGCAGTCACCGGGACTTACGCGGTGAGCAGTTCTTC. This encodes CASSHRDLRGEQFF.

The chain is built from TRBV4-1 and TRBJ2-2; 13 bases are a match to TRBD2. Losses at the gene ends were 4 bases for V and 5 bases for J; bases not matched to a gene: 4. This CDR3 has 16 residues. In germline, CDR1 is MGHRA, CDR2 YSYEKL. This CDR3 is CASSRGLAGVTGELFF. Written as DNA, the CDR3 is TGCGCCAGCAGCCGAGGACTAGCGGGAGTGACCGGGGAGCTGTTTTTT.

The chain carries TRBV4-2 and TRBJ2-3; D is unresolved. CDR1 is LGHNA and CDR2 is YNFKEQ in the germline V gene. The CDR3 covers 14 residues. V was cut by 5 bases and J by 0 bases, with 9 bases left in between. The CDR3 DNA is TGTGCCAGCAGCTCACCGGATAGCACAGATACGCAGTATTTT. It translates to CASSSPDSTDTQYF.

The chain combines TRBV2 with TRBJ2-1; D not resolved. V lost 6 bases and J lost 0, with 9 bases in between. The CDR3 covers 14 residues. CDR1 and CDR2 from the germline V gene are SNHLY and FYNNEI. The chain's CDR3 is CASRAKSSYNEQFF. In DNA, the CDR3 is TGTGCCAGCAGGGCCAAAAGCTCCTACAATGAGCAGTTCTTC.

The chain carries TRBV7-2 and TRBJ2-2; D is ambiguous. Between the trimmed V and J ends, which lost 5 bases and 9 bases, there was a span of 13 bases. CDR3 length equals 13 residues. Germline lookup yields CDR1 SGHTA and CDR2 FQGNSA. The CDR3 sequence is CASSVMQLRELFF. The CDR3 DNA reads TGTGCCAGCAGCGTGATGCAGTTGAGGGAGCTGTTTTTT.

With regard to this clone: The sample holds other DNA sequences that translate to the same CDR3. The CDR3 region is CASSFGRQETQYF. The CDR3 nucleotides read TGTGCCAGCAGCTTTGGACGGCAAGAGACCCAGTACTTC. The genes are TRBV7-2 and TRBJ2-5; the D is unclear. Between the trimmed V and J ends, which lost 3 bases and 2 bases, there was a span of 7 bases. Germline CDR1 reads SGHTA; CDR2 reads FQGNSA. The CDR3 has 13 amino acids.

The V call is TRBV7-9, the J call TRBJ1-1; D not certain. Looked up from germline, CDR1 is SEHNR and CDR2 is FQNEAQ (reference sequence). This CDR3 contains 14 residues. Trimming removed 6 bases at V and 0 bases at J, with 11 bases between. CDR3 sequence: CASRPGRLNTEAFF. CDR3 in DNA: TGTGCCAGCAGGCCCGGACGGCTGAACACTGAAGCTTTCTTT.

The chain combines TRBV15 with TRBJ2-6; no clear D gene. The germline V gene encodes CDR1 LNHNV and CDR2 YYDKDF (reference sequence). This CDR3 contains 15 residues. Trimming left V 5 bases short and J 4 bases short, with 12 bases between. The CDR3 region is CATSAGSGGANVLTF. The CDR3 DNA sequence: TGTGCCACCAGCGCAGGTTCTGGAGGGGCCAACGTCCTGACTTTC.

CDR3 protein: CASSSELGEGSTEAFF. CDR3 coding DNA: TGTGCCAGCAGCTCGGAACTGGGTGAGGGGAGCACTGAAGCTTTCTTT. The chain employs TRBV7-8 and TRBJ1-1, with a weak D call TRBD1 (5 bases). The CDR3 is 16 amino acids. Germline assignment: CDR1 SGHVS and CDR2 FQNEAQ. V was pared by 4 bases and J by 4 bases, with 19 bases between.

The genes are TRBV7-9 and TRBJ2-7; D is possibly TRBD2 (6 bases). This CDR3 has 15 amino acids. V gave up 5 bases and J gave up 0 bases, with 14 bases separating them. The V gene's germline CDR1 is SEHNR and CDR2 FQNEAQ (reference sequence). The DNA of the CDR3 is TGTGCCAGCAGCCCCCCGGGACTCAGCTCCTACGAGCAGTACTTC. The encoded protein is CASSPPGLSSYEQYF.

The chain uses TRBV19 and TRBJ1-2; maybe TRBD1 (5 bases). Germline V lookup: CDR1 LNHDA, CDR2 SQIVND (reference sequence). The CDR3 is 13 residues long. Deletions cut 6 bases from V and 3 bases from J, with 11 bases between. CDR3 sequence: CASSTGDYYGYTF. Here the CDR3 DNA reads TGTGCCAGTAGCACAGGAGATTACTATGGCTACACCTTC.

The chain recombines TRBV13 with TRBJ2-7; D might be TRBD2 (6 bases). The V and J ends lost 5 bases and 3 bases respectively, with 14 bases between them. There are 14 residues in the CDR3. The germline CDR1 and CDR2 sequences are PRHDT and FYEKMQ (reference sequence). The CDR3 is CASSPRERNYEQYF. DNA for the CDR3: TGTGCCAGCAGCCCCCGGGAGCGTAACTACGAGCAGTACTTC.

This sequence joins TRBV6-5 and TRBJ2-5, with D unresolved. Trimming stripped 5 bases from V and 4 bases from J, with 5 bases between. Looked up from germline, CDR1 is MNHEY and CDR2 is SVGAGI. The CDR3 runs to 11 residues. The CDR3 DNA sequence: TGTGCCAGCAGTAGGTTAGAGACCCAGTACTTC. Translation: CASSRLETQYF.